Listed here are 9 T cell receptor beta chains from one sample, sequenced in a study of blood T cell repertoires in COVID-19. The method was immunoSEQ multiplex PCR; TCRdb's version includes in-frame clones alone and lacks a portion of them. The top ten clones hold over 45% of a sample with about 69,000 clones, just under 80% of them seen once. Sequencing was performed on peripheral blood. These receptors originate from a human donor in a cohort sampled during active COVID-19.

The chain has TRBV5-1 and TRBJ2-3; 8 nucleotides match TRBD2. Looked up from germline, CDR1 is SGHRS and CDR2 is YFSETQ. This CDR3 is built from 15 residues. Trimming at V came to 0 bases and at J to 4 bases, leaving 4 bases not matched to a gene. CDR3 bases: TGCGCCAGCAGCTTGGGGAGCGGGAGCCCAGATACGCAGTATTTT. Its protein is CASSLGSGSPDTQYF.

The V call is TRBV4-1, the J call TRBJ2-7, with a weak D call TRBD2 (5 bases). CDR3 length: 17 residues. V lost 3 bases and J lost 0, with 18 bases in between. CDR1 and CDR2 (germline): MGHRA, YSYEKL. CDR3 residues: CASSQKEVPAPSYEQYF. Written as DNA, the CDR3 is TGCGCCAGCAGCCAGAAGGAGGTCCCTGCCCCCTCCTACGAGCAGTACTTC.

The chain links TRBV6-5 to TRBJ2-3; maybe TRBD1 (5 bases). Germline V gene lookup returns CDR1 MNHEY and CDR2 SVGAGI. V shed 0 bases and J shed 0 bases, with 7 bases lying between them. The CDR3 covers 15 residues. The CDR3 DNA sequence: TGTGCCAGCAGTTACTCTTGGACAAGCACAGATACGCAGTATTTT. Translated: CASSYSWTSTDTQYF.

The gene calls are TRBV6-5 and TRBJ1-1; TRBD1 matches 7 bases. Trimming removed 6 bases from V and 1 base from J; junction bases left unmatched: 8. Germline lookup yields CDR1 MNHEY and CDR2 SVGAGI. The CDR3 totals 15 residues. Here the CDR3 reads CASRPWTGPNTEAFF. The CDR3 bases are TGTGCCAGCAGACCATGGACAGGCCCGAACACTGAAGCTTTCTTT.

CDR3 amino acids: CASSNGTGGNIQYF. In DNA form, the CDR3 reads TGCGCCAGCAGCAACGGGACAGGGGGGAACATTCAGTACTTC. The chain employs TRBV5-1 and TRBJ2-4, with 11 bases identical to TRBD1. J was trimmed by 7 bases and V by 4 bases; bases with no gene match: 4. CDR3 size: 14 residues. Germline values: CDR1 SGHRS, CDR2 YFSETQ.

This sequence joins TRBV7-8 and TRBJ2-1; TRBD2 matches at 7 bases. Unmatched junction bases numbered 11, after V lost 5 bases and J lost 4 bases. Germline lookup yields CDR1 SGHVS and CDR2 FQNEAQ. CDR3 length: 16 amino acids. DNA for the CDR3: TGTGCCAGCAGCGAACGAGAGCCCGGGGGGTACAATGAGCAGTTCTTC. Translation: CASSEREPGGYNEQFF.

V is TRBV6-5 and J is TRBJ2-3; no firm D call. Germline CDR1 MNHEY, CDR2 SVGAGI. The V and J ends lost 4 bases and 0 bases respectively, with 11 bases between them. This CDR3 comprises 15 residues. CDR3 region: CASSSPQTSTDTQYF. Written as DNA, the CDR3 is TGTGCCAGCAGTTCCCCTCAAACTAGCACAGATACGCAGTATTTT.

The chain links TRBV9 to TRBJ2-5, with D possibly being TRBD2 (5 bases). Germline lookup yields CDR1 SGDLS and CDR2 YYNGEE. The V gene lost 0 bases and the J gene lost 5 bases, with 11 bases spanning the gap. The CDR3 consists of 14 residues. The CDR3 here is CASSVGGRWETQYF. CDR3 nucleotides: TGTGCCAGCAGCGTAGGAGGGCGATGGGAGACCCAGTACTTC.

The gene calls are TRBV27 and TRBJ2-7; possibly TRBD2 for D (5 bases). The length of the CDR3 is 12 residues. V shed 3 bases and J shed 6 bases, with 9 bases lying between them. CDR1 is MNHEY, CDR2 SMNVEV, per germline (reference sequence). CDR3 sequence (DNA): TGTGCCAGCAGTTTGGTCCGGGGCGAGCAGTACTTC. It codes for CASSLVRGEQYF.